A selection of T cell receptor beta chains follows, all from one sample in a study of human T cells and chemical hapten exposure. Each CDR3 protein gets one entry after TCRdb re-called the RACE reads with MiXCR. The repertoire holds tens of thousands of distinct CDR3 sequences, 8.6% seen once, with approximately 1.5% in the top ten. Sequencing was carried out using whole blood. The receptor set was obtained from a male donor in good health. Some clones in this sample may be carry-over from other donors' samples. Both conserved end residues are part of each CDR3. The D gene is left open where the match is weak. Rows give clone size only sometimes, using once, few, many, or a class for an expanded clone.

CDR3 protein: CASSPPTKGQSTSGNTIYF
CDR3 DNA: TGTGCCAGCAGTCCGCCTACTAAGGGACAGTCGACCTCTGGAAACACCATATATTTT
V gene: TRBV12-3/TRBV12-4
CDR3 length: 19
J gene: TRBJ1-3
clone size: .
D gene: TRBD1

CDR3 protein: CASSLDDRRREGTEAFF
CDR3 DNA: TGTGCCAGCAGCTTAGATGATCGGCGCCGAGAGGGTACTGAAGCTTTCTTT
V gene: TRBV7-9
CDR3 length: 17
J gene: TRBJ1-1
clone size: few
D gene: .

CDR3 protein: CASSPTPVNTGELFF
CDR3 DNA: TGTGCCAGCTCACCAACCCCCGTGAACACCGGGGAGCTGTTTTTT
V gene: TRBV18
CDR3 length: 15
J gene: TRBJ2-2
clone size: few
D gene: .

CDR3 protein: CASSQKLAESTDTQYF
CDR3 DNA: TGTGCCAGCAGTCAAAAACTAGCGGAAAGCACAGATACGCAGTATTTT
V gene: TRBV27
CDR3 length: 16
J gene: TRBJ2-3
clone size: few
D gene: TRBD2

CDR3 protein: CASSKTGAKYQGTQYF
CDR3 DNA: TGTGCCAGCAGTAAAACAGGGGCCAAGTATCAAGGGACCCAGTACTTC
V gene: TRBV6-2/TRBV6-3
CDR3 length: 16
J gene: TRBJ2-5
clone size: many
D gene: TRBD1

CDR3 protein: CASRDTGRNTEAFF
CDR3 DNA: TGCGCCAGCAGGGACACCGGGAGAAACACTGAAGCTTTCTTT
V gene: TRBV5-1
CDR3 length: 14
J gene: TRBJ1-1
clone size: few
D gene: .

CDR3 protein: CASSFEGGRAGDNQPQHF
CDR3 DNA: TGTGCCAGCAGTTTCGAAGGTGGCAGGGCGGGTGACAATCAGCCCCAGCATTTT
V gene: TRBV27
CDR3 length: 18
J gene: TRBJ1-5
clone size: few
D gene: .

CDR3 protein: CASSTLTALVGTEAFF
CDR3 DNA: TGTGCCAGCAGTACGCTGACAGCGCTCGTTGGCACTGAAGCTTTCTTT
V gene: TRBV12-3/TRBV12-4
CDR3 length: 16
J gene: TRBJ1-1
clone size: few
D gene: .

CDR3 protein: CASSELRDSLANEQFF
CDR3 DNA: TGTGCCAGCAGCGAACTCCGGGACAGTCTCGCCAATGAGCAGTTCTTC
V gene: TRBV7-9
CDR3 length: 16
J gene: TRBJ2-1
clone size: many
D gene: TRBD1

CDR3 protein: CASSFQTLRQKYTDTQYF
CDR3 DNA: TGTGCCAGCAGTTTTCAAACCCTCCGACAAAAATACACAGATACGCAGTATTTT
V gene: TRBV27
CDR3 length: 18
J gene: TRBJ2-3
clone size: few
D gene: .